Each of the 5 T cell receptor beta chains below was sequenced from the same sample in a study of cytomegalovirus exposure and HLA in healthy donors. The PCR had 60 Vbeta and 13 Jbeta primers. TCRdb's copy holds only in-frame clones and misses some; the assay was immunoSEQ multiplex PCR. The table includes 210,000 or so clones, roughly four fifths detected once. Sequencing input: PBMCs. These receptors were taken from a girl under 18 in good health and CMV-seronegative.

The CDR3 is CSAGGLDTQYF. The CDR3 nucleotides are TGCAGCGCGGGGGGCTTAGATACGCAGTATTTT. The V gene is TRBV20-1, the J gene TRBJ2-3; 8 nucleotides match TRBD2. The CDR3 is made up of 11 amino acids. CDR1 and CDR2 (germline): DFQATT, SNEGSKA (reference sequence).

The genes are TRBV19 and TRBJ1-1; tentative D call: TRBD1 (6 bases). The CDR3 length is 14 residues. Germline V gene data show CDR1 as LNHDA and CDR2 as SQIVND (reference sequence). V was shortened by 7 bases and J by 1 base, with 13 bases between the two germline ends. The CDR3 DNA sequence: TGTGCCAGTAACGCCATGACAGGGAACACTGAAGCTTTCTTT. It is translated as CASNAMTGNTEAFF.

The V call is TRBV29-1, the J call TRBJ1-1; D is unresolved. The CDR3 loop spans 11 amino acids. Trimming took 1 base from V and 9 from J, leaving 9 bases between them. Germline V gene data show CDR1 as SQVTM and CDR2 as ANQGSEA. The CDR3 nucleotides read TGCAGCGTTGAAGTAACAGACCAAGCTTTCTTT. Residues: CSVEVTDQAFF.

CDR3 sequence reads: CASSTGSGGYIQYF. The CDR3 DNA is TGTGCCAGCTCAACCGGAAGCGGGGGGTACATTCAGTACTTC. The rearrangement uses TRBV18 and TRBJ2-4; 9 nucleotides align to TRBD2. J was trimmed by 8 bases and V by 5 bases; bases with no gene match: 7. The length of the CDR3 is 14 residues. CDR1 KGHSH and CDR2 LQKENI come from the germline V gene. Using reference TRBV18 and TRBJ2-4 for the parts outside the CDR3, the full variable domain is NAGVMQNPRHLVRRRGQEARLRCSPMKGHSHVYWYRQLPEEGLKFMVYLQKENIIDESGMPKERFSAEFPKEGPSILRIQQVVRGDSAAYFCASSTGSGGYIQYFGAGTRLSVL.

V and J are TRBV7-2 and TRBJ1-2; weak D call: TRBD1 (5 bases). Germline assignment: CDR1 SGHTA and CDR2 FQGNSA. The CDR3 is made up of 17 amino acids. The V end was cut by 5 bases, the J end by 2 bases, with 21 bases between. DNA for the CDR3: TGTGCCAGCAGCCCATATAGGCCCCGACAGACCAACTATGGCTACACCTTC. This codes for CASSPYRPRQTNYGYTF.